This T cell receptor beta chain came from a study of blood T cell repertoires in COVID-19. Study as a whole: The United States, Italy and Spain provided the acute and convalescent COVID-19 samples. Sources were T cells, B-cell-depleted T cells, or PBMCs; the material itself was cDNA or gDNA.

Original handling: The assay estimated nucleated cells by amplifying reference gene primers. The repertoire was sequenced with immunoSEQ multiplex PCR; TCRdb's copy has only in-frame clones and lacks some. D and trimming come from the DNA, and the V and J calls and clone size come from that table. The sample has hundreds of thousands of clones; roughly 85% are singletons. The receptor comes from a man aged 45-65 years with active or convalescent COVID-19. Material for sequencing was peripheral blood.

The CDR3 loop is CASSPTASNQPQHF. CDR3 sequence (DNA): TGTGCCAGTAGTCCGACAGCGAGCAATCAGCCCCAGCATTTT. The chain couples TRBV19 to TRBJ1-5; D is perhaps TRBD1 (5 bases). Germline V CDR1 and CDR2: LNHDA, SQIVND (reference sequence). V was shortened by 5 bases and J by 1 base, with 9 bases between the two germline ends. The CDR3 consists of 14 residues.